One and the same sample provided the 5 T cell receptor beta chains below, sequenced in a study of technical replicates of blood from a handful of donors. Only in-frame clones appear in the TCRdb table, and some are missing; sequencing was by immunoSEQ multiplex PCR. Counted here are some 85,000 clones, around 94% occurring once; the ten biggest clones make up 0.3% to 0.45%. Sequenced material: T cells isolated from PBMCs. Source of these receptors: a human donor in good health.

The genes are TRBV29-1 and TRBJ2-7, with unresolved D. The V gene lost 0 bases and the J gene lost 3 bases, with 18 bases spanning the gap. The V gene's germline CDR1 is SQVTM and CDR2 ANQGSEA. The CDR3 sequence is 16 residues long. CDR3 amino acids: CSVEDRGNLPNYEQYF. CDR3 nucleotide sequence: TGCAGCGTTGAAGATCGAGGTAATCTACCAAACTACGAGCAGTACTTC.

This sequence joins TRBV25-1 and TRBJ2-2; D possibly corresponds to TRBD1 (5 bases). V lost 0 bases and J lost 6, with 8 bases in between. The CDR3 runs 14 residues. Germline CDR1 and CDR2: MGHDK and SYGVNS. CDR3 protein: CASSEYRAPGELFF. CDR3 nucleotides: TGTGCCAGCAGTGAATACAGGGCTCCCGGGGAGCTGTTTTTT.

The gene calls are TRBV10-3 and TRBJ2-7; 7 bases line up with TRBD2. This CDR3 is 15 amino acids long. V lost 6 bases to trimming and J lost 3 bases; unmatched junction nucleotides: 11. Per germline, CDR1 ENHRY and CDR2 SYGVKD. The CDR3 DNA follows: TGTGCCATCAGAGAAGGCGGGGGATCGTTCTACGAGCAGTACTTC. The encoded protein is CAIREGGGSFYEQYF.

CDR3 sequence reads: CASSLHGTSSGELFF. CDR3 in DNA: TGTGCCAGCAGCTTACATGGGACTAGCTCGGGGGAGCTGTTTTTT. The rearrangement uses TRBV7-2 and TRBJ2-2, with 9 positions matching TRBD2. CDR3 size: 15 residues. Germline loops: CDR1 SGHTA, CDR2 FQGNSA. V dropped 2 bases and J dropped 8; count of bases not matched to a gene: 6.

The chain couples TRBV27 to TRBJ2-7, with D perhaps TRBD1 (6 bases). The V end was cut by 2 bases, the J end by 0 bases, with 14 bases between. The germline V gene encodes CDR1 MNHEY and CDR2 SMNVEV (reference sequence). The CDR3 spans 16 residues. CDR3 sequence: CASSLTIGQFSYEQYF. CDR3 DNA: TGTGCCAGCAGTTTAACAATTGGACAGTTCTCCTACGAGCAGTACTTC.